The next 6 T cell receptor beta chains were all read from a single sample in a study of T cell responses to AZD1222 COVID-19 vaccine (dated by TCRdb to the early 2020s). The library was obtained by the immunoSEQ multiplex PCR assay. The source is immuneACCESS, and TCRdb retained only in-frame sequences with V and J called. Part of the clones is not carried over; for the studies checked, unresolved V genes explain less than half of this, and the remainder is unexplained. The sample table contains 75,000 to 85,000 clones; only one count was recorded for around 88% of them. The top ten clones comprise approximately 10% of the sample. The time point label, read with the paper, signifies: about 28 days (+/-7) after the second vaccine dose. The sequences come from peripheral blood, collected 28 days after the second AZD1222 dose. Receptor source: an adult who received the AZD1222 COVID-19 vaccine.

CDR3 protein: CASSEFNEQYF. CDR3 sequence (DNA): TGTGCCAGCAGTGAGTTTAACGAGCAGTACTTC. The rearrangement joins TRBV6-1 to TRBJ2-7; D is undetermined. Germline V gives CDR1 MNHNS, CDR2 SASEGT. V dropped 3 bases and J dropped 5 bases, with 5 bases sitting between them. This CDR3 spans 11 amino acids.

The chain carries TRBV18 and TRBJ2-7, with TRBD1 matching over 9 bases. The germline gives CDR1 KGHSH, CDR2 LQKENI. The junction had 2 bases not matched to a gene; V was cut back by 3 bases and J by 2 bases. This CDR3 contains 14 residues. The CDR3 spells CASSPGQGTYEQYF. The CDR3 DNA follows: TGTGCCAGCTCACCGGGACAGGGCACCTACGAGCAGTACTTC.

The chain recombines TRBV19 with TRBJ2-3; 9 bases are a match to TRBD1. The CDR3 has 15 residues. The germline CDR1 and CDR2 sequences are LNHDA and SQIVND (reference sequence). After removal of 7 bases from V and 4 bases from J, the junction contained 9 bases not matched to a gene. DNA of the CDR3: TGTGCCAGTATGGGGGGACAGGGAATACCAGATACGCAGTATTTT. Amino acids: CASMGGQGIPDTQYF.

The chain employs TRBV7-2 and TRBJ1-2; 7 bases map to TRBD1. V shed 1 base and J 2 bases; nucleotides not matched to a gene: 10. The CDR3 spans 17 residues. Germline CDR1 is SGHTA and CDR2 is FQGNSA. CDR3 nucleotides: TGTGCCAGCAGCTTAGGCTTTACAGGGGTCGGCAACTATGGCTACACCTTC. It is translated as CASSLGFTGVGNYGYTF.

Comment on this clone: Other DNA sequences within the sample encode an identical CDR3. V and J are TRBV6-5 and TRBJ1-1, with D unresolved. Germline CDR1 and CDR2: MNHEY and SVGAGI. V lost 0 bases, J lost 0 bases, and 2 bases lay in between. The CDR3 totals 13 residues. The CDR3 loop reads CASSYSVNTEAFF. DNA for the CDR3: TGTGCCAGCAGTTACTCCGTGAACACTGAAGCTTTCTTT.

The chain combines TRBV7-8 with TRBJ2-1; 7 positions agree with TRBD1. From germline, CDR1 is SGHVS and CDR2 FQNEAQ. The CDR3 consists of 11 residues. The trim removed 5 bases at V and 10 bases at J, leaving 2 bases unmatched. In nucleotides, the CDR3 is TGTGCCAGCAGCATGACAGGGGAGCAGTTCTTC. It encodes CASSMTGEQFF. The variable domain in full, with the rest retrieved from reference TRBV7-8 and TRBJ2-1, is GAGVSQSPRYKVAKRGQDVALRCDPISGHVSLFWYQQALGQGPEFLTYFQNEAQLDKSGLPSDRFFAERPEGSVSTLKIQRTQQEDSAVYLCASSMTGEQFFGPGTRLTVL.